The 11 T cell receptor beta chains below were found in one sample sequenced in a study of shared clonotypes between healthy human individuals. In the naive CD8 group, cells lacked CD45RO and were positively selected for CCR7, so terminally differentiated effector memory CD45RA+ cells were left out. Repertoires were generated with immunoSEQ multiplex PCR, while TCRdb's copy carries only in-frame clones and drops some. This table holds some 2.1 million clones, roughly 95% found once. The sequencing sample was made of naive CD8+ T cells from PBMCs. The source of these receptors is a man between 18 and 35 years old in good health. Some clones in this sample may be carry-over from other donors' samples.

This clone has a handful of counts. The rearrangement uses TRBV28 and TRBJ1-5; the D is unclear. Germline loops: CDR1 MDHEN, CDR2 SYDVKM. The length of the CDR3 is 12 residues. V lost 3 bases and J lost 10, with 10 bases in between. DNA for the CDR3: TGTGCCAGCAGTTTTGAATTTGGACCCCAGCATTTT. This sequence encodes CASSFEFGPQHF.

Only a few counts were recorded for this clone. V gene TRBV20-1 combines with J gene TRBJ1-1; D is undetermined. The CDR3 runs to 11 residues. V was cut by 6 bases and J by 4 bases, with 9 bases left in between. Germline CDR1 is DFQATT and CDR2 is SNEGSKA (reference sequence). Here the CDR3 DNA reads TGCAGTGCCCGGTCCCGCACTGAAGCTTTCTTT. It codes for CSARSRTEAFF.

This chain joins TRBV6-1 and TRBJ2-1, with D possibly matching TRBD2 (10 bases). The CDR3 sequence is 20 residues long. Germline assignment: CDR1 MNHNS and CDR2 SASEGT. V lost 3 bases, J lost 8 bases, and 32 bases lay in between. The chain's CDR3 is CASSDRWDRDDSGRLDEQFF. In nucleotides, the CDR3 is TGTGCCAGCAGTGATAGGTGGGACAGGGATGATAGCGGGAGGCTCGATGAGCAGTTCTTC.

The gene calls are TRBV7-8 and TRBJ2-7; possible D gene TRBD2, 6 bases. The V and J ends lost 2 bases and 0 bases respectively, with 20 bases between them. Germline V gene data show CDR1 as SGHVS and CDR2 as FQNEAQ. The CDR3 length is 18 residues. CDR3 DNA sequence: TGTGCCAGCAGCTTACCCCAAACCGGGACTGGGAGCTCCTACGAGCAGTACTTC. Amino acids: CASSLPQTGTGSSYEQYF.

A single count supports this clone. The V call is TRBV29-1, the J call TRBJ1-2; 8 nucleotides match TRBD1. Germline CDR1 SQVTM, CDR2 ANQGSEA. This CDR3 spans 13 amino acids. J lost 3 bases, V lost 4 bases, and 4 bases had no gene match. The CDR3 DNA follows: TGCAGCGTTGGGCCGGGACAGGACTATGGCTACACCTTC. Protein sequence: CSVGPGQDYGYTF. Supplemented by reference TRBV29-1 and TRBJ1-2, the full variable domain reads SAVISQKPSRDICQRGTSLTIQCQVDSQVTMMFWYRQQPGQSLTLIATANQGSEATYESGFVIDKFPISRPNLTFSTLTVSNMSPEDSSIYLCSVGPGQDYGYTFGSGTRLTVV.

The genes are TRBV28 and TRBJ2-1; the match to TRBD2 covers 9 bases. This CDR3 spans 13 amino acids. The V gene end was trimmed by 3 bases and the J gene end by 10 bases; junction bases not matched to a gene: 4. Germline loops: CDR1 MDHEN, CDR2 SYDVKM. The CDR3 here is CASSFVLAGEQFF. The DNA for the CDR3 is TGTGCCAGCAGTTTTGTCCTAGCGGGAGAGCAGTTCTTC.

This clone was seen just once. V usage is TRBV4-1 and J usage is TRBJ2-2; weak D call: TRBD2 (5 bases). CDR1 MGHRA and CDR2 YSYEKL come from the germline V gene. V lost 2 bases, J lost 7 bases, and 11 bases lay in between. This CDR3 has 14 amino acids. The CDR3 reads CASSQSGSGGELFF. The CDR3 bases are TGCGCCAGCAGCCAAAGCGGCTCGGGCGGGGAGCTGTTTTTT.

The genes are TRBV6-5 and TRBJ2-3, with 9 positions matching TRBD2. J gave up 1 base and V 6 bases, and 5 bases lay outside the gene matches. Germline CDR1 MNHEY, CDR2 SVGAGI. The CDR3 covers 15 residues. CDR3 residues: CASSLSGSGTDTQYF. As DNA, the CDR3 is TGTGCCAGCAGCCTTAGCGGGAGCGGCACAGATACGCAGTATTTT.

Of note for this clone: Different DNA sequences within this sample yield the same CDR3. V and J are TRBV27 and TRBJ1-5; TRBD1 agrees at 8 bases. The CDR3 runs to 15 residues. V lost 2 bases to trimming and J lost 2 bases; unmatched junction nucleotides: 2. Germline CDR1 MNHEY, CDR2 SMNVEV (reference sequence). The CDR3 coding sequence is TGTGCCAGCAGTTTAGCAGGGGGCGGCAATCAGCCCCAGCATTTT. Residues: CASSLAGGGNQPQHF.

Comment on this clone: The sample carries other DNA sequences with the same CDR3. V is TRBV28 and J is TRBJ1-5; D perhaps matches TRBD1 (5 bases). Germline lookup yields CDR1 MDHEN and CDR2 SYDVKM. The CDR3 has 14 residues. Between the trimmed V and J ends, which lost 5 bases and 5 bases, there was a span of 13 bases. The CDR3 nucleotides read TGTGCCAGCAGTCCCCGCCGGGGCGATCAGCCCCAGCATTTT. Its translation is CASSPRRGDQPQHF.

As concerns this clone: This CDR3 is also generated by other DNA sequences in the sample. V and J are TRBV28 and TRBJ2-4; no reliable D call. V was clipped by 2 bases and J by 0 bases, with 5 bases between them. There are 14 residues in the CDR3. The germline V gene encodes CDR1 MDHEN and CDR2 SYDVKM. CDR3 region: CASSLTLAKNIQYF. In nucleotides, the CDR3 is TGTGCCAGCAGTTTAACCCTAGCCAAAAACATTCAGTACTTC.